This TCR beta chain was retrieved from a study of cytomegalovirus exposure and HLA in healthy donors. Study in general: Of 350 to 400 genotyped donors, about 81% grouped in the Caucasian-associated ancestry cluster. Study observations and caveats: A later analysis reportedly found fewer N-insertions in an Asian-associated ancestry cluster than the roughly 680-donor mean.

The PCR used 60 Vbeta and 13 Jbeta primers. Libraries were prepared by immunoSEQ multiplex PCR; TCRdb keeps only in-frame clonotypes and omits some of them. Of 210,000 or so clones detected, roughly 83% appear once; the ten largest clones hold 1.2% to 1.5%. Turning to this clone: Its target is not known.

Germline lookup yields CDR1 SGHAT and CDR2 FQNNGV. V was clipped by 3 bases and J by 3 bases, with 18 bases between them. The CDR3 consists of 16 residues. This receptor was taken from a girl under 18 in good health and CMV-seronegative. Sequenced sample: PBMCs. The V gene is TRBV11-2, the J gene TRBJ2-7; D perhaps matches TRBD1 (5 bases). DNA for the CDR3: TGTGCCAGCAGCTTTTTCGGGCAGGGAACTGACTACGAGCAGTACTTC. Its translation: CASSFFGQGTDYEQYF.